This TCR beta chain was retrieved from a study of T cell responses to AZD1222 COVID-19 vaccine. Some clones are missing from TCRdb's copy, which holds only in-frame ones; the method was immunoSEQ multiplex PCR. The repertoire holds 110,000 to 150,000 clones, roughly 93% seen once, with under 6.5% in the top ten. The CDR3 is 16 residues long. Trimming removed 0 bases from V and 6 bases from J, with 17 bases in between. Per the germline V gene, CDR1 is ENHRY and CDR2 is SYGVKD. This chain connects TRBV10-3 to TRBJ1-1, with D uncertain. The TCR comes from an adult in good health. The specimen was peripheral blood, collected on day 0 of AZD1222 vaccination. The CDR3 loop reads CAISESSRQGHPEAFF. CDR3 nucleotide sequence: TGTGCCATCAGTGAGTCGAGTCGGCAAGGGCACCCTGAAGCTTTCTTT.